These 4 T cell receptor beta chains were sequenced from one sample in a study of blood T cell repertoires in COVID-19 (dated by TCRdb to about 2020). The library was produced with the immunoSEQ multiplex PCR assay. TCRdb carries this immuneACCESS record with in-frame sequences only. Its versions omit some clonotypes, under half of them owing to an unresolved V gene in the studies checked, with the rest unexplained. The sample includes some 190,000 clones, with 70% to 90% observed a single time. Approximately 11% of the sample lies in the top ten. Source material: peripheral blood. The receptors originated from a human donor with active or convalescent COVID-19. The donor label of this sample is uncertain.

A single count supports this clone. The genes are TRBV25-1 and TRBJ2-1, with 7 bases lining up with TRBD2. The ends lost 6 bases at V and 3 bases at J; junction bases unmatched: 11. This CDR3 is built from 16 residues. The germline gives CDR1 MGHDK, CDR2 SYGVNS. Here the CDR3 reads CASSHRGAGLYNEQFF. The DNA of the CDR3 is TGTGCCAGCAGCCATCGGGGAGCGGGGCTCTACAATGAGCAGTTCTTC.

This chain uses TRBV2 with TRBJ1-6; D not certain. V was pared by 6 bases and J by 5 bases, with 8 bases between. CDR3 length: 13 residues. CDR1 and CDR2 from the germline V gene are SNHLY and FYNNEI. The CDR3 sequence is CASRPGHNSPLHF. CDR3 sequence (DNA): TGTGCCAGCAGGCCGGGTCATAATTCACCCCTCCACTTT.

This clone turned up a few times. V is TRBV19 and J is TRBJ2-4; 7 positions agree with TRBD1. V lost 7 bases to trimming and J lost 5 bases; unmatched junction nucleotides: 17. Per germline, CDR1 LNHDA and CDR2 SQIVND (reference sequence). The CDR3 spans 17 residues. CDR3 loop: CASTRTGNLGTQNIQYF. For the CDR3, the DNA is TGTGCCAGTACTCGGACAGGCAACTTAGGGACCCAAAACATTCAGTACTTC.

This chain's CDR3 is CASSEQNNQPQHF. The CDR3 DNA is TGTGCCAGCAGTGAACAGAACAATCAGCCCCAGCATTTT. V is TRBV28 and J is TRBJ1-5; the D is unclear. The CDR3 is 13 residues long. Trimming removed 5 bases at V and 3 bases at J, with 8 bases between. Germline-derived CDR1 and CDR2 are MDHEN and SYDVKM.